The 27 T cell receptor beta chains given below trace back to one sample, sequenced in a study of blood T cell repertoires in COVID-19. Data came from immunoSEQ multiplex PCR; TCRdb stores just in-frame clones and leaves some out. The table lists about 360,000 clones, about 83% of them singletons. The sequenced material came from peripheral blood. The receptor source for this set is a young man with active or convalescent COVID-19.

The V call is TRBV18, the J call TRBJ2-3, with TRBD1 matching 7 bases. Germline CDR1 is KGHSH and CDR2 is LQKENI. There are 17 residues in the CDR3. Trimming at V came to 3 bases and at J to 3 bases, leaving 12 bases not matched to a gene. CDR3 DNA sequence: TGTGCCAGCTCACCGCTACCCCAGGGGGTGCTTACAGATACGCAGTATTTT. It is translated as CASSPLPQGVLTDTQYF.

The sample holds one count of this clone. This chain's CDR3 is CAWSVRDRYTGELFF. The CDR3 nucleotides are TGTGCCTGGAGTGTCCGGGACAGATACACCGGGGAGCTGTTTTTT. The rearrangement links TRBV30 to TRBJ2-2, with 7 bases identical to TRBD1. V shed 0 bases and J 3 bases; nucleotides not matched to a gene: 4. Germline lookup yields CDR1 GTSNPN and CDR2 SVGIG (reference sequence). CDR3 length: 15 residues.

This chain uses TRBV28 with TRBJ2-6, with 7 bases fitting TRBD2. The germline V gene encodes CDR1 MDHEN and CDR2 SYDVKM. The CDR3 runs 14 residues. Unmatched junction bases numbered 1, after V lost 4 bases and J lost 4 bases. The CDR3, as DNA: TGTGCCAGCAGTTGGGGGGGAGGGGCCAACGTCCTGACTTTC. Translated: CASSWGGGANVLTF.

The chain links TRBV9 to TRBJ2-1, with 13 bases lining up with TRBD2. Trimming at V came to 4 bases and at J to 6 bases, leaving 10 bases not matched to a gene. The germline V gene encodes CDR1 SGDLS and CDR2 YYNGEE. The CDR3 spans 17 residues. The DNA for the CDR3 is TGTGCCAGCAGCACGGGGAAGGGGACTAGCGGGATCAATGAGCAGTTCTTC. Translating gives CASSTGKGTSGINEQFF.

This clone was counted between two and nine times. The chain combines TRBV6-4 with TRBJ1-2, with TRBD1 identical over 10 bases. There are 17 residues in the CDR3. V lost 2 bases, J lost 8 bases, and 14 bases stayed unmatched. Germline CDR1 reads MRHNA; CDR2 reads SNTAGT. The CDR3 is CASSDGDRGNPCDGYTF. Written as DNA, the CDR3 is TGTGCCAGCAGTGACGGGGACAGGGGTAACCCCTGCGACGGCTACACCTTC.

The CDR3 reads CASSWGRQGAFSSYNSPLHF. The DNA of the CDR3 is TGCGCCAGCAGCTGGGGACGACAGGGGGCATTTAGCTCCTATAATTCACCCCTCCACTTT. This sequence joins TRBV5-1 and TRBJ1-6; TRBD1 matches 10 bases. This CDR3 is built from 20 residues. From germline, CDR1 is SGHRS and CDR2 YFSETQ. V lost 3 bases, J lost 0 bases, and 12 bases stayed unmatched. The whole variable domain, remainder taken from reference TRBV5-1 and TRBJ1-6, is KAGVTQTPRYLIKTRGQQVTLSCSPISGHRSVSWYQQTPGQGLQFLFEYFSETQRNKGNFPGRFSGRQFSNSRSEMNVSTLELGDSALYLCASSWGRQGAFSSYNSPLHFGNGTRLTVT.

The J gene is TRBJ1-3, the V gene TRBV10-1; 8 nucleotides match TRBD1. J was trimmed by 0 bases and V by 7 bases; bases with no gene match: 5. Germline CDR1 WNHNN, CDR2 SYGVQD (reference sequence). The CDR3 has 15 amino acids. The CDR3 spells CASNGQGCSGNTIYF. The CDR3 nucleotides are TGCGCCAGCAACGGACAGGGATGCTCTGGAAACACCATATATTTT.

The rearrangement uses TRBV4-1 and TRBJ2-3; perhaps TRBD1 as D (5 bases). There are 17 residues in the CDR3. Trimming pared 1 base from V and 3 bases from J, leaving 17 bases between. CDR1 and CDR2 from the germline V gene are MGHRA and YSYEKL. The CDR3 sequence: CASSQGSQATWTDTQYF. In DNA, the CDR3 is TGCGCCAGCAGCCAAGGCTCACAGGCAACCTGGACAGATACGCAGTATTTT.

This clone is a singleton in its sample. The J gene is TRBJ2-7, the V gene TRBV30; 10 bases fit TRBD1. Germline CDR1 is GTSNPN and CDR2 is SVGIG (reference sequence). CDR3 length: 14 residues. V shed 0 bases, J shed 2 bases, and the junction held 1 base outside the gene matches. The CDR3 sequence is CAWSVGTGAYEQYF. Written as DNA, the CDR3 is TGTGCCTGGAGTGTAGGGACAGGGGCCTACGAGCAGTACTTC.

This clone was counted a few times. This CDR3 is CASSVWGGYYGYTF. The DNA for the CDR3 is TGCGCCAGCAGCGTCTGGGGGGGCTACTATGGCTACACCTTC. This chain connects TRBV4-3 to TRBJ1-2; D possibly corresponds to TRBD1 (6 bases). The CDR3 length is 14 residues. V dropped 5 bases and J dropped 3 bases, with 13 bases sitting between them. Germline V CDR1 and CDR2: LGHNA, YSLEER.

This chain connects TRBV6-2 or TRBV6-3 to TRBJ1-1, with D tentatively TRBD1 (5 bases). This CDR3 is built from 12 residues. Germline V gene lookup returns CDR1 MNHEY and CDR2 SVGEGT. Trimming took 5 bases from V and 10 from J, leaving 14 bases between them. The CDR3 sequence is CASSQDSFGAFF. CDR3 nucleotide sequence: TGTGCCAGCAGTCAAGACAGCTTTGGAGCTTTCTTT.

The chain couples TRBV5-1 to TRBJ2-3; a weak D match, TRBD2 (6 bases). V lost 0 bases and J 8 bases, leaving 16 bases between the germline ends. The germline gives CDR1 SGHRS, CDR2 YFSETQ. The CDR3 extends over 15 amino acids. The CDR3 DNA is TGCGCCAGCAGCTTGGCCCCAGACGTGGGGGGTACGCAGTATTTT. Encoded protein: CASSLAPDVGGTQYF. The entire variable domain, with the rest obtained from reference TRBV5-1 and TRBJ2-3, is as follows: KAGVTQTPRYLIKTRGQQVTLSCSPISGHRSVSWYQQTPGQGLQFLFEYFSETQRNKGNFPGRFSGRQFSNSRSEMNVSTLELGDSALYLCASSLAPDVGGTQYFGPGTRLTVL.

The chain couples TRBV6-1 to TRBJ1-1; unclear D gene. V was clipped by 2 bases and J by 8 bases, with 9 bases between them. CDR1 is MNHNS and CDR2 is SASEGT in the germline V gene. CDR3 length: 12 residues. The CDR3 is CASSERYHEAFF. The CDR3 nucleotides are TGTGCCAGCAGTGAACGGTACCACGAAGCTTTCTTT.

This clone was seen only once. The chain employs TRBV7-6 and TRBJ1-5, with D maybe TRBD1 (5 bases). There are 17 residues in the CDR3. V lost 1 base, J lost 6 bases, and 19 bases lay in between. The germline CDR1 and CDR2 sequences are SGHVS and FNYEAQ. The CDR3: CASSLELCGDPGQPQHF. The DNA of the CDR3 is TGTGCCAGCAGCTTAGAATTGTGCGGGGACCCCGGTCAGCCCCAGCATTTT. Full variable domain (remainder filled in from reference TRBV7-6 and TRBJ1-5): GAGVSQSPRYKVTKRGQDVALRCDPISGHVSLYWYRQALGQGPEFLTYFNYEAQQDKSGLPNDRFSAERPEGSISTLTIQRTEQRDSAMYRCASSLELCGDPGQPQHFGDGTRLSIL.

The chain joins TRBV9 to TRBJ2-1; 9 bases fit TRBD2. The V gene end was trimmed by 4 bases and the J gene end by 7 bases; junction bases not matched to a gene: 15. The CDR3 contains 17 residues. Germline assignment: CDR1 SGDLS and CDR2 YYNGEE. In DNA, the CDR3 is TGTGCCAGCAGCTTTCCGGCCGGGACTAGCCCTCAGAATGAGCAGTTCTTC. It is translated as CASSFPAGTSPQNEQFF.

The chain has TRBV29-1 and TRBJ1-2; 7 bases fit TRBD1. The CDR3 runs to 13 residues. CDR1 SQVTM and CDR2 ANQGSEA come from the germline V gene. V lost 7 bases, J lost 0 bases, and 5 bases stayed unmatched. CDR3 sequence reads: CSAAGTANYGYTF. The CDR3 bases are TGCAGCGCCGCCGGGACAGCTAACTATGGCTACACCTTC.

This chain links TRBV9 with TRBJ2-1, with D perhaps matching TRBD2 (6 bases). CDR1 is SGDLS, CDR2 YYNGEE, per germline. With 7 bases removed from V and 1 base from J, the gap between germline ends came to 12 bases. The CDR3 runs 14 residues. CDR3 protein: CASGLAGSYNEQFF. The CDR3, as DNA: TGTGCCAGCGGTTTGGCGGGGTCCTACAATGAGCAGTTCTTC.

DNA of the CDR3: TGTGCCACCAGCAGAGGCCCCGGGGGGGCACGGGAGACCCAGTACTTC. It specifies CATSRGPGGARETQYF. The chain recombines TRBV15 with TRBJ2-5, with 8 positions matching TRBD2. Germline V gene sequence: CDR1 LNHNV, CDR2 YYDKDF (reference sequence). With 1 base clipped from V and 5 bases from J, the junction kept 9 bases outside the gene matches. The CDR3 totals 16 residues.

V is TRBV28 and J is TRBJ1-6, with 10 bases identical to TRBD1. Trimming at V came to 7 bases and at J to 8 bases, leaving 11 bases not matched to a gene. The V gene's germline CDR1 is MDHEN and CDR2 SYDVKM. The CDR3 length is 16 residues. The CDR3 protein is CASKKTRTGGDSPLHF. CDR3 DNA: TGTGCCAGCAAGAAGACGCGGACAGGGGGGGATTCACCCCTCCACTTT.

This CDR3 reads CASSYGDSHNEQFF. The DNA of the CDR3 is TGCGCCAGCTCTTATGGGGACAGTCACAATGAGCAGTTCTTC. V and J are TRBV5-1 and TRBJ2-1; 7 bases are shared with TRBD1. Germline CDR1 SGHRS, CDR2 YFSETQ. The CDR3 length is 14 residues. V was pared by 7 bases and J by 5 bases, with 9 bases of the junction left unmatched.

This chain connects TRBV9 to TRBJ2-1; 9 bases are a match to TRBD2. The germline V gene encodes CDR1 SGDLS and CDR2 YYNGEE. J lost 7 bases, V lost 0 bases, and 20 bases had no gene match. The CDR3 loop spans 20 amino acids. The CDR3 is CASSVEDRETIAGADNEQFF. CDR3 DNA: TGTGCCAGCAGCGTAGAAGACAGGGAAACAATAGCGGGAGCGGATAATGAGCAGTTCTTC.

In this sample, this clone turned up once. This chain connects TRBV28 to TRBJ2-5; the match to TRBD1 covers 7 bases. The CDR3 totals 14 residues. CDR1 and CDR2 (germline): MDHEN, SYDVKM. Germline trimming cut 6 bases from V and 1 base from J; bases unmatched to any gene: 5. The CDR3 here is CASSPTGPQETQYF. CDR3 sequence (DNA): TGTGCCAGCAGCCCGACAGGGCCCCAAGAGACCCAGTACTTC.

The V gene is TRBV30, the J gene TRBJ1-1; possibly TRBD1 for D (5 bases). This CDR3 is 13 amino acids long. CDR1 and CDR2 from the germline V gene are GTSNPN and SVGIG (reference sequence). Trimming shortened V by 2 bases and J by 4 bases, and 11 bases separated the two germline ends. For the CDR3, the DNA is TGTGCCTGGAGTTGGGGGGGTTCCACTGAAGCTTTCTTT. Protein: CAWSWGGSTEAFF.

The gene calls are TRBV24-1 and TRBJ2-1; maybe TRBD1 (6 bases). In germline, CDR1 is KGHDR, CDR2 SFDVKD. The CDR3 contains 16 residues. Trimming stripped 3 bases from V and 2 bases from J, with 13 bases between. In DNA form, the CDR3 reads TGTGCCACCAGTGATGTGGGGACAATTACCTACAATGAGCAGTTCTTC. This encodes CATSDVGTITYNEQFF.

The chain has TRBV24-1 and TRBJ2-1, with D possibly matching TRBD1 (8 bases). CDR3 length equals 17 residues. Germline V gene data show CDR1 as KGHDR and CDR2 as SFDVKD. Trimming removed 5 bases at V and 6 bases at J, with 22 bases between. The CDR3 bases are TGTGCCACCAGTGCCCTGGGGGGGGACAGGAGAAGCAATGAGCAGTTCTTC. This codes for CATSALGGDRRSNEQFF.

The CDR3 coding sequence is TGTGCCACCAGCGATCCATTAACCGCGAACACAGATACGCAGTATTTT. Residues: CATSDPLTANTDTQYF. The rearrangement uses TRBV24-1 and TRBJ2-3; D is ambiguous. V lost 7 bases to trimming and J lost 2 bases, with 18 bases between them. The CDR3 extends over 16 amino acids. Germline lookup yields CDR1 KGHDR and CDR2 SFDVKD.

The rearrangement links TRBV29-1 to TRBJ2-7, with 9 bases matching TRBD2. V was pared by 3 bases and J by 5 bases, with 11 bases of the junction left unmatched. Germline V CDR1 and CDR2: SQVTM, ANQGSEA. This CDR3 comprises 15 residues. CDR3 DNA: TGCAGCGTTGAGGATGCGGGAGGGACGAAAGACGAGCAGTACTTC. Its translation is CSVEDAGGTKDEQYF.